The 26 T cell receptor beta chains listed next were all sequenced from one sample in a study of blood T cell repertoires in COVID-19. The table came from immunoSEQ multiplex PCR; TCRdb's copy has only in-frame clones and leaves some out. This table has roughly 22,000 clones, about 81% appearing once. The sequencing input was peripheral blood. These receptors all come from a woman in her 70s with COVID-19, enrolled during active disease.

This clone was picked up a small number of times. The V call is TRBV6-5, the J call TRBJ2-7; D is ambiguous. This CDR3 comprises 12 residues. Germline CDR1 is MNHEY and CDR2 is SVGAGI. The ends were cut back, 7 bases at V and 3 bases at J, with 10 bases in the middle. CDR3 in amino acids: CASIKDIYEQYF. DNA of the CDR3: TGTGCCAGCATAAAAGACATCTACGAGCAGTACTTC.

The chain links TRBV7-2 to TRBJ2-3, with a tentative D call TRBD2 (5 bases). The ends were cut back, 4 bases at V and 5 bases at J, with 7 bases in the middle. The CDR3 runs to 12 residues. Germline V lookup: CDR1 SGHTA, CDR2 FQGNSA. The CDR3 region has the DNA TGTGCCAGCAGCTCCCGGGGAGATACGCAGTATTTT. It specifies CASSSRGDTQYF. Using reference TRBV7-2 and TRBJ2-3 for the parts outside the CDR3, the full variable domain is GAGVSQSPSNKVTEKGKDVELRCDPISGHTALYWYRQSLGQGLEFLIYFQGNSAPDKSGLPSDRFSAERTGGSVSTLTIQRTQQEDSAVYLCASSSRGDTQYFGPGTRLTVL.

This sequence joins TRBV7-3 and TRBJ1-6; unclear D gene. The CDR3 consists of 13 residues. V lost 0 bases and J lost 10, with 7 bases in between. Germline V gene sequence: CDR1 SGHTA, CDR2 FQGTGA. CDR3 residues: CASSLTSGSPLHF. The CDR3, as DNA: TGTGCCAGCAGCTTAACGTCGGGGTCACCCCTCCACTTT.

This clone was found a few times. V gene TRBV18 combines with J gene TRBJ1-6; D gene uncertain. This CDR3 is 14 amino acids long. Germline V gene lookup returns CDR1 KGHSH and CDR2 LQKENI. Trimming took off 3 bases at V and 13 bases at J, with 16 bases between the two ends. DNA of the CDR3: TGTGCCAGCTCACCTGGCCGGGGTATAGAGCCCCTCCACTTT. It translates to CASSPGRGIEPLHF.

The chain links TRBV11-3 to TRBJ2-7, with 8 bases lining up with TRBD1. Germline V gene lookup returns CDR1 SGHNT and CDR2 YENEEA. The CDR3 has 15 residues. The V and J ends lost 5 bases and 4 bases, in that order; junction bases with no gene match: 10. CDR3 region: CASSLGTGPFYEQYF. The CDR3 nucleotides read TGTGCCAGCAGCCTGGGGACAGGCCCTTTTTACGAGCAGTACTTC.

The chain is built from TRBV7-2 and TRBJ2-1; possible D gene TRBD2, 6 bases. Germline V gene lookup returns CDR1 SGHTA and CDR2 FQGNSA. The CDR3 totals 15 residues. Trimming left V 2 bases short and J 6 bases short, with 14 bases between. CDR3 sequence: CASSLNAGPINEQFF. CDR3 in DNA: TGTGCCAGCAGCTTAAATGCGGGACCTATCAATGAGCAGTTCTTC. Full variable domain (missing parts from reference TRBV7-2 and TRBJ2-1): GAGVSQSPSNKVTEKGKDVELRCDPISGHTALYWYRQSLGQGLEFLIYFQGNSAPDKSGLPSDRFSAERTGGSVSTLTIQRTQQEDSAVYLCASSLNAGPINEQFFGPGTRLTVL.

This sequence joins TRBV19 and TRBJ2-3, with TRBD2 matching over 7 bases. The CDR3 loop spans 15 amino acids. V was pared by 3 bases and J by 5 bases, with 8 bases of the junction left unmatched. Germline V gene lookup returns CDR1 LNHDA and CDR2 SQIVND (reference sequence). As DNA, the CDR3 is TGTGCCAGTAGTATTGGGGCTAGCGGAGGAGATACGCAGTATTTT. Residues: CASSIGASGGDTQYF.

The genes are TRBV5-1 and TRBJ2-1; 11 bases are a match to TRBD2. The J segment lost 5 bases and the V segment lost 2 bases, leaving 3 bases of the junction unmatched. From germline, CDR1 is SGHRS and CDR2 YFSETQ. This CDR3 spans 15 amino acids. CDR3 nucleotide sequence: TGCGCCAGCAGCTTTACTAGCGGGAGTGACAATGAGCAGTTCTTC. It translates to CASSFTSGSDNEQFF.

This chain uses TRBV12-3 or TRBV12-4 with TRBJ1-5; D is unresolved. This CDR3 region has 13 residues. Trimming stripped 5 bases from V and 4 bases from J, with 9 bases between. The CDR3 sequence: CASSREANQPQHF. The DNA of the CDR3 is TGTGCCAGCAGTCGTGAAGCAAATCAGCCCCAGCATTTT.

The chain joins TRBV19 to TRBJ2-2, with TRBD2 matching 13 bases. V trimming: 0 bases; J trimming: 7 bases; junction bases outside the gene matches: 11. The length of the CDR3 is 19 residues. Germline CDR1 is LNHDA and CDR2 is SQIVND (reference sequence). CDR3 sequence (DNA): TGTGCCAGTAGTATAGACCCCGCCACTAGCGGGAGGGTTAACGGGGAGCTGTTTTTT. This gives the protein CASSIDPATSGRVNGELFF.

The V and J genes are TRBV19 and TRBJ1-4, with D perhaps TRBD1 (6 bases). The germline gives CDR1 LNHDA, CDR2 SQIVND (reference sequence). The CDR3 sequence is 15 residues long. Trimming removed 1 base at V and 5 bases at J, with 11 bases between. The CDR3 protein is CASSIGGQGNEKLFF. The CDR3 DNA reads TGTGCCAGTAGTATAGGAGGGCAGGGGAATGAAAAACTGTTTTTT.

The J gene is TRBJ1-1, the V gene TRBV10-3, with TRBD1 identical over 7 bases. The V and J ends lost 6 bases and 1 base, in that order; junction bases with no gene match: 2. Germline values: CDR1 ENHRY, CDR2 SYGVKD. The CDR3 sequence is 13 residues long. CDR3 amino acids: CAIRGQQNTEAFF. The CDR3 DNA follows: TGTGCCATCAGGGGACAGCAGAACACTGAAGCTTTCTTT.

The CDR3 DNA reads as TGCGCCAGCAGTGTCCCCGGACAGGCTCAGTACTTC. Translation gives CASSVPGQAQYF. The rearrangement joins TRBV10-2 to TRBJ2-4; 7 bases are shared with TRBD1. In germline, CDR1 is WSHSY, CDR2 SAAADI. The CDR3 length is 12 residues. V shed 4 bases and J 12 bases; nucleotides not matched to a gene: 6.

The chain is built from TRBV29-1 and TRBJ2-1; 10 bases agree with TRBD2. The CDR3 spans 15 residues. Germline CDR1 reads SQVTM; CDR2 reads ANQGSEA. V shed 4 bases, J shed 9 bases, and the junction held 12 bases outside the gene matches. CDR3 region: CSVAPSSGSVGEQFF. As DNA, the CDR3 is TGCAGCGTTGCCCCTTCTAGCGGGAGTGTAGGTGAGCAGTTCTTC.

The rearrangement uses TRBV9 and TRBJ2-3; no reliable D call. This CDR3 region has 12 residues. Germline-derived CDR1 and CDR2 are SGDLS and YYNGEE. Trimming shortened V by 0 bases and J by 8 bases, and 7 bases separated the two germline ends. The CDR3 nucleotides are TGTGCCAGCAGCGTAGATCCGGGTACGCAGTATTTT. It yields the protein CASSVDPGTQYF.

This chain joins TRBV11-2 and TRBJ2-7; D is uncertain. CDR3 length: 11 amino acids. From germline, CDR1 is SGHAT and CDR2 FQNNGV. Deletions cut 5 bases from V and 2 bases from J, with 4 bases between. CDR3 region: CASSTTYEQYF. The DNA for the CDR3 is TGTGCCAGCAGCACAACCTACGAGCAGTACTTC. Filled out from reference TRBV11-2 and TRBJ2-7, the complete variable domain reads EAGVAQSPRYKIIEKRQSVAFWCNPISGHATLYWYQQILGQGPKLLIQFQNNGVVDDSQLPKDRFSAERLKGVDSTLKIQPAKLEDSAVYLCASSTTYEQYFGPGTRLTVT.

The genes are TRBV4-1 and TRBJ1-2; TRBD1 aligns across 10 bases. CDR1 is MGHRA, CDR2 YSYEKL, per germline. J was trimmed by 7 bases and V by 3 bases; bases with no gene match: 17. This CDR3 has 18 residues. The CDR3 loop reads CASSQEPFVGTGAGGYTF. The CDR3 DNA reads as TGCGCCAGCAGCCAGGAACCTTTCGTCGGGACAGGGGCTGGTGGCTACACCTTC.

The CDR3 DNA sequence: TGTGCCAGCAGCATCGTAAGGGGCAGTGAAAAACTGTTTTTT. Its translation: CASSIVRGSEKLFF. The chain links TRBV5-6 to TRBJ1-4, with D perhaps matching TRBD1 (5 bases). Trimming stripped 4 bases from V and 7 bases from J, with 14 bases between. Germline V gene lookup returns CDR1 SGHDT and CDR2 YYEEEE. This CDR3 has 14 amino acids. Full variable domain (rest looked up from reference TRBV5-6 and TRBJ1-4): DAGVTQSPTHLIKTRGQQVTLRCSPKSGHDTVSWYQQALGQGPQFIFQYYEEEERQRGNFPDRFSGHQFPNYSSELNVNALLLGDSALYLCASSIVRGSEKLFFGSGTQLSVL.

The chain employs TRBV5-1 and TRBJ1-1, with TRBD1 matching 9 bases. CDR1 and CDR2 (germline): SGHRS, YFSETQ. The CDR3 loop spans 14 amino acids. Trimming removed 4 bases from V and 5 bases from J; junction bases left unmatched: 6. CDR3 bases: TGCGCCAGCAGCCAGGGAGACAGGGGGACTGAAGCTTTCTTT. Its translation is CASSQGDRGTEAFF.

This CDR3 is CASSAPTGSRRGQFF. The CDR3 DNA reads TGTGCCAGCAGCGCCCCCACAGGATCCCGGCGGGGGCAGTTCTTC. The chain carries TRBV7-2 and TRBJ2-1, with a possible D match to TRBD2 (6 bases). This CDR3 is built from 15 residues. Trimming stripped 5 bases from V and 12 bases from J, with 23 bases between. Germline-derived CDR1 and CDR2 are SGHTA and FQGNSA.

The chain uses TRBV4-1 and TRBJ1-2; 10 bases are shared with TRBD1. J lost 7 bases, V lost 4 bases, and 6 bases had no gene match. The CDR3 covers 14 residues. Germline values: CDR1 MGHRA, CDR2 YSYEKL. CDR3 DNA: TGCGCCAGCAGCCTGAGACAGGGGGCGCCTGGCTACACCTTC. It is translated as CASSLRQGAPGYTF.

This rearrangement joins TRBV19 to TRBJ1-5; possibly TRBD1 for D (5 bases). This CDR3 is 16 amino acids long. Germline CDR1 is LNHDA and CDR2 is SQIVND (reference sequence). Trimming took 6 bases from V and 6 from J, leaving 21 bases between them. The CDR3 spells CASSHRTFLSGQPQHF. CDR3 DNA: TGTGCCAGTAGCCATCGGACATTCCTCTCAGGTCAGCCCCAGCATTTT.

The chain links TRBV5-5 to TRBJ1-2; D unresolved. Germline V gives CDR1 SGHKS, CDR2 YYEKEE (reference sequence). This CDR3 is 15 amino acids long. V lost 3 bases to trimming and J lost 0 bases, with 12 bases between them. The CDR3 DNA reads as TGTGCCAGCAGCTCGTTCGCGGAAACTAACTATGGCTACACCTTC. Translation gives CASSSFAETNYGYTF.

For this clone: Other DNA sequences in this sample translate to the same CDR3. The genes are TRBV28 and TRBJ1-1; D unclear. Germline V CDR1 and CDR2: MDHEN, SYDVKM. Between the trimmed V and J ends, which lost 6 bases and 5 bases, there was a span of 4 bases. This CDR3 has 10 amino acids. The CDR3 bases are TGTGCCAGCAGCCAGACTGAAGCTTTCTTT. It yields the protein CASSQTEAFF.

This chain joins TRBV5-1 and TRBJ2-1; TRBD2 aligns across 14 bases. V shed 5 bases, J shed 5 bases, and the junction held 3 bases outside the gene matches. Germline V gene lookup returns CDR1 SGHRS and CDR2 YFSETQ. CDR3 length equals 15 residues. The CDR3: CASRVTSGRDNEQFF. CDR3 DNA: TGCGCCAGCAGGGTGACTAGCGGGAGGGACAATGAGCAGTTCTTC.

The rearrangement uses TRBV24-1 and TRBJ1-1; 7 nucleotides line up with TRBD1. Germline CDR1 is KGHDR and CDR2 is SFDVKD. J lost 4 bases, V lost 4 bases, and 2 bases had no gene match. The CDR3 sequence is 13 residues long. The CDR3 sequence is CATSEGGSTEAFF. The CDR3 DNA reads as TGTGCCACCAGTGAAGGGGGCAGCACTGAAGCTTTCTTT.